This TCR beta chain was identified during a study of CD8+CD57+ T cells in acquired aplastic anemia. V was shortened by 5 bases and J by 0 bases, with 8 bases between the two germline ends. The CDR3 runs 14 residues. Germline CDR1 and CDR2: SGHTA and FQGNSA. Patients sequenced had flow cytometry evidence of CD8+CD57+ cell expansion. The study profiled TCR beta VDJ and CDR3 using genomic DNA as template. TCRdb redid the calling of the reads with MiXCR, one entry per CDR3 protein. Among 130,000 or so distinct CDR3 sequences, 30% to 45% were seen once, and the ten largest hold roughly 3%. Source material: sorted CD4+, CD8+, or CD8+CD57+ T cells (not recorded which) from PBMCs. The source is a human donor with aplastic anemia. This sequence joins TRBV7-2 and TRBJ1-3, with D uncertain. As DNA, the CDR3 is TGTGCCAGCAGCCCGGACGGCTCTGGAAACACCATATATTTT. It is translated as CASSPDGSGNTIYF. Full variable domain (outside the CDR3, taken from reference TRBV7-2 and TRBJ1-3): GAGVSQSPSNKVTEKGKDVELRCDPISGHTALYWYRQSLGQGLEFLIYFQGNSAPDKSGLPSDRFSAERTGGSVSTLTIQRTQQEDSAVYLCASSPDGSGNTIYFGEGSWLTVV.